The entry below gives a single TCR beta chain sequence along with its context. The sample holds a few counts of this clonotype. Its antigen is still unknown. No per-base quality is available; no much larger clone lies one base away. According to the study, the label for this sample's treatment or condition signals: live attenuated yellow fever vaccine strain. PBMCs were isolated from peripheral blood using a standard Ficoll-Paque protocol. Dynabeads CD4 and CD8 positive selection kits were used to isolate the CD4 and CD8 T-cell fractions. TriZol was used to extract RNA from bulk PBMCs, from CD4 and CD8 fractions, and from dextramer-positive and dextramer-negative fractions. These data originate in a study of T cells after yellow fever vaccination (dated 2019 in TCRdb). Context from the whole study: The SMART-Seq v4 Ultra Low Input RNA kit was used to prepare libraries from fractions with low cell numbers. Blood was drawn at multiple timepoints before and after primary and secondary immunization, with bulk PBMC replicates and cell subsets isolated. To track T-cell clones before and after primary and booster YFV17D yellow fever vaccination, bulk TCR alpha and beta repertoires were sequenced longitudinally. The cohort comprised two healthy male donors, one aged 18 to 30 and one aged 30 to 40 years.

The paper as a whole reports these results and caveats: Because only two donors were included in the study, the extent to which the findings can be generalized is limited. The secondary T-cell response was weaker than the primary response but faster, peaking on day 5 instead of day 15. A small share of clonotypes was detected in both CD4 and CD8 compartments, with the overlap likely arising from convergent recombination. Most clones expanded after primary vaccination were re-detected after the booster (almost 97% of CD4 and around 88% of CD8), suggesting broad memory maintenance. Computational filtering was needed because FACS-sorted repertoires could contain abundant contaminating clonotypes from the bulk population.

V lost 6 bases and J lost 0 bases; the stretch between them is 18 bases long. The CDR3 starts with the cysteine, ends with the phenylalanine, and has 17 residues. The entry retains the CDR3 DNA only, 51 bases that are in frame from base 1. CDR1 and CDR2 are read off the germline V gene (reference sequence) as MNHEY and SMNVEV. For sequencing, an Illumina NovaSeq 6000 was employed. Synthesis of TCR cDNA relied on 5'RACE template switching, a step that introduced a universal primer site along with unique molecular identifiers. Priming of cDNA synthesis was performed from both the TCR alpha and TCR beta constant segments. Two PCR steps were used to amplify libraries, with sample barcodes and sequencing adapters being added in the second step. Libraries were sequenced on Illumina HiSeq 2500 (2x100 bp) or NovaSeq (2x150 bp). The source study handled its data this way. MIGEC handled demultiplexing of reads and collapsing into UMI consensus sequences, while MiXCR performed V(D)J alignment. Clonotypes responding to the vaccine were identified with edgeR on replicate PBMC samples, with the criteria of FDR below 0.01 and a log2 fold change above 5 up to day 15. Each bulk clonotype received a CD4 or CD8 identity based on whether the sequenced CD4 or CD8 repertoire contained that clonotype at higher abundance. TCRdb reprocessing: public reads trimmed at Q25 with fastp, clones called with MiXCR, in-frame beta chains kept. Every distinct CDR3 protein forms one entry, paired with its most common genes and DNA. TCRdb, not the original authors, processed these V and J calls. Here the sample has about 340,000 distinct CDR3 sequences; approximately 12% occur a single time. The ten largest clones represent roughly 3% of the sample.

This sample comprised CD4+ T cells sorted from PBMCs, obtained 15 days after the yellow fever booster vaccination. The sequence came from a man younger than 30 who received the YFV17D yellow fever vaccine. The rearranged chain carries TRBV27 and TRBJ1-5, and TRBD1 may be the D gene, going by 6 matching bases. At the DNA level, the sequence is TGTGCCAGCAGCCCACTCGGACAGCCTTATAGCAATCAGCCCCAGCATTTT. The encoded protein is CASSPLGQPYSNQPQHF.